The 19 T cell receptor beta chains listed next were all sequenced from one sample in a study of siplizumab effects on memory and regulatory T cells. Sequenced by immunoSEQ multiplex PCR; TCRdb stores in-frame clones only, minus some. The top ten clones hold about 1.4% of a sample with roughly 80,000 clones, about 91% of them seen once. The sequencing sample was made of Tregs sorted from blood. The receptor source for this set is a human donor in good health.

This chain links TRBV7-9 with TRBJ1-2; no reliable D call. Germline-derived CDR1 and CDR2 are SEHNR and FQNEAQ (reference sequence). The CDR3 has 15 residues. V was cut by 1 base and J by 2 bases, with 11 bases left in between. In DNA, the CDR3 is TGTGCCAGCAGCTTAGGGAGCAGTGGGAACTATGGCTACACCTTC. It specifies CASSLGSSGNYGYTF.

This clone was counted once. This sequence joins TRBV28 and TRBJ1-1; D possibly corresponds to TRBD1 (5 bases). There are 14 residues in the CDR3. Germline V gene data show CDR1 as MDHEN and CDR2 as SYDVKM. V was cut by 7 bases and J by 10 bases, with 22 bases left in between. The CDR3 spells CASTPFGEGRAAFF. The CDR3 DNA is TGTGCCAGCACACCCTTTGGGGAGGGGCGGGCAGCTTTCTTT.

This clone was detected once. The chain is built from TRBV11-2 and TRBJ2-5; no clear D. The CDR3 loop spans 13 amino acids. Per germline, CDR1 SGHAT and CDR2 FQNNGV. Trimming removed 3 bases at V and 3 bases at J, with 8 bases between. The CDR3 coding sequence is TGTGCCAGCAGCTTTGGAATCAAAGAGACCCAGTACTTC. Protein sequence: CASSFGIKETQYF.

This chain uses TRBV2 with TRBJ2-5; maybe TRBD2 (7 bases). CDR1 is SNHLY, CDR2 FYNNEI, per germline. The CDR3 length is 15 residues. The CDR3 reads CPSAARRGGPETQYF. CDR3 nucleotides: TGTCCCTCAGCCGCAAGGAGGGGGGGGCCGGAGACCCAGTACTTC.

V usage is TRBV5-8 and J usage is TRBJ1-5; TRBD1 might be the D (6 bases). Germline CDR1 and CDR2: SGHTS and YDEGEE. The CDR3 length is 13 residues. Deletions cut 5 bases from V and 8 bases from J, with 14 bases between. CDR3 protein: CASRPRRGEPQHF. The CDR3 nucleotides are TGTGCCAGCAGGCCTCGTAGGGGGGAGCCCCAGCATTTT.

The chain couples TRBV5-6 to TRBJ1-2, with D perhaps TRBD1 (5 bases). The CDR3 has 14 amino acids. V shed 0 bases and J shed 8 bases, with 14 bases lying between them. Germline V gene data show CDR1 as SGHDT and CDR2 as YYEEEE. This CDR3 reads CASSLVGPGEGYTF. CDR3 sequence (DNA): TGTGCCAGCAGCTTGGTGGGACCTGGGGAAGGCTACACCTTC.

This clone has only one observation. The chain has TRBV7-9 and TRBJ2-3, with a possible D match to TRBD2 (7 bases). CDR1 and CDR2 (germline): SEHNR, FQNEAQ (reference sequence). CDR3 length: 15 amino acids. The V end lost 0 bases, the J end lost 3 bases, and 10 bases lay between the germline ends. CDR3 residues: CASSLAGGATDTQYF. In DNA form, the CDR3 reads TGTGCCAGCAGCTTAGCGGGGGGGGCTACAGATACGCAGTATTTT.

The genes are TRBV5-1 and TRBJ1-2; tentatively, D is TRBD1 (5 bases). Looked up from germline, CDR1 is SGHRS and CDR2 is YFSETQ. This CDR3 has 15 residues. V lost 5 bases and J lost 5, with 19 bases in between. CDR3 DNA sequence: TGCGCCAGCAGTACCGGGACTAGGATTTTTTATGGCTACACCTTC. Translation gives CASSTGTRIFYGYTF.

Only one count was recorded for this clone. This chain connects TRBV12-5 to TRBJ1-1; no reliable D call. Germline CDR1 is LGHNT and CDR2 is FRNRAP. Trimming left V 0 bases short and J 0 bases short, with 11 bases between. The CDR3 contains 16 residues. This CDR3 reads CASGLVLWQVNTEAFF. Written as DNA, the CDR3 is TGTGCTAGTGGTTTGGTACTTTGGCAGGTGAACACTGAAGCTTTCTTT.

The chain links TRBV29-1 to TRBJ2-4, with 7 positions matching TRBD1. Germline CDR1 and CDR2: SQVTM and ANQGSEA. CDR3 size: 17 residues. V lost 3 bases and J lost 0; bases outside the gene matches: 11. Here the CDR3 reads CSVEVGGGGSAKNIQYF. The DNA for the CDR3 is TGCAGCGTTGAGGTAGGGGGCGGAGGTTCAGCCAAAAACATTCAGTACTTC.

The chain employs TRBV6-5 and TRBJ2-5, with D possibly being TRBD1 (6 bases). CDR3 length equals 14 residues. Germline V lookup: CDR1 MNHEY, CDR2 SVGAGI. Trimming shortened V by 4 bases and J by 2 bases, and 11 bases separated the two germline ends. The CDR3 nucleotides read TGTGCCAGCAGTTTTGAAAGGGGGCAAGAGACCCAGTACTTC. It translates to CASSFERGQETQYF.

This rearrangement joins TRBV5-4 to TRBJ1-3; D might be TRBD1 (6 bases). The CDR3 runs 17 residues. V was shortened by 4 bases and J by 0 bases, with 17 bases between the two germline ends. Per germline, CDR1 SGHNT and CDR2 YYREEE (reference sequence). The CDR3 loop reads CASSRRIGGDSGNTIYF. The CDR3 nucleotides are TGTGCCAGCAGCAGGCGGATCGGGGGCGACTCTGGAAACACCATATATTTT.

The J gene is TRBJ2-3, the V gene TRBV1. TRBV1 is deemed a pseudogene. The CDR3 covers 17 residues. In nucleotides, the CDR3 is TGCACCAGCAGCCAAGATCGGGAAATTGGGGCGGGAGATACGCAGTATTTT. It specifies CTSSQDREIGAGDTQYF.

This chain uses TRBV6-1 with TRBJ1-2, with D unclear. V lost 0 bases and J 8 bases, leaving 10 bases between the germline ends. CDR1 is MNHNS and CDR2 is SASEGT in the germline V gene. The CDR3 sequence is 13 residues long. CDR3 protein: CASSEARKVGYTF. In nucleotides, the CDR3 is TGTGCCAGCAGTGAAGCCAGGAAGGTGGGCTACACCTTC.

Remarks on this clone: Other DNA sequences from this sample encode an identical CDR3 as well. This rearrangement joins TRBV5-1 to TRBJ2-7, with TRBD2 as a possible D gene (7 bases). Per the germline V gene, CDR1 is SGHRS and CDR2 is YFSETQ. This CDR3 region has 17 residues. The V and J ends lost 0 bases and 0 bases respectively, with 16 bases between them. The CDR3 nucleotides are TGCGCCAGCAGCTTGGGGGGGGGCAGGGTGGGCTCCTACGAGCAGTACTTC. It translates to CASSLGGGRVGSYEQYF.

This clone was detected a few times. V and J are TRBV19 and TRBJ2-3, with 9 bases identical to TRBD1. Germline CDR1 LNHDA, CDR2 SQIVND (reference sequence). The CDR3 spans 16 residues. The V segment lost 4 bases and the J segment 4 bases; nucleotides outside the gene matches: 9. The CDR3 nucleotides are TGTGCCAGTAGTAACCCGGGACAGGGTAACGCAGATACGCAGTATTTT. This translates into CASSNPGQGNADTQYF.

The V gene is TRBV9, the J gene TRBJ2-3, with 9 bases lining up with TRBD2. The ends lost 2 bases at V and 0 bases at J; junction bases unmatched: 4. This CDR3 spans 16 amino acids. The germline V gene encodes CDR1 SGDLS and CDR2 YYNGEE. The CDR3 DNA follows: TGTGCCAGCAGCGTCCCAACTAGCGGGAGCACAGATACGCAGTATTTT. Amino acids: CASSVPTSGSTDTQYF.

V usage is TRBV7-2 and J usage is TRBJ2-2, with unresolved D. This CDR3 comprises 13 residues. The V and J ends lost 6 bases and 4 bases respectively, with 9 bases between them. The germline CDR1 and CDR2 sequences are SGHTA and FQGNSA. CDR3: CASSSPGTGELFF. DNA of the CDR3: TGTGCCAGCAGTTCTCCGGGCACCGGGGAGCTGTTTTTT.

The rearrangement uses TRBV5-1 and TRBJ2-7; unclear D gene. Trimming left V 4 bases short and J 0 bases short, with 11 bases between. This CDR3 has 14 residues. Germline CDR1 reads SGHRS; CDR2 reads YFSETQ. In nucleotides, the CDR3 is TGCGCCAGCAGCCCGGAGTTCCTCTCCTACGAGCAGTACTTC. Its translation is CASSPEFLSYEQYF. Full variable domain (outside the CDR3, taken from reference TRBV5-1 and TRBJ2-7): KAGVTQTPRYLIKTRGQQVTLSCSPISGHRSVSWYQQTPGQGLQFLFEYFSETQRNKGNFPGRFSGRQFSNSRSEMNVSTLELGDSALYLCASSPEFLSYEQYFGPGTRLTVT.